These T cell receptor beta chains were read from a single sample in a study of blood T cell repertoires in COVID-19. Generated by immunoSEQ multiplex PCR, the TCRdb table keeps only in-frame clones and is missing some. The repertoire holds 25,000 to 30,000 clones, 88% seen once, with under 6.5% in the top ten. Input material: peripheral blood. These receptors originate from a human donor in a cohort sampled during active COVID-19. The CDR3 runs from the conserved cysteine through the conserved F or W. The order of the fields is V gene, CDR3 protein.

v_call: TRBV7-9
cdr3_aa: CASSRGGTTGNTIYF

v_call: TRBV6-5
cdr3_aa: CASSYSREYTEAFF

v_call: TRBV18
cdr3_aa: CASSPGLESYEQYF

v_call: TRBV25-1
cdr3_aa: CASSFLDEQYF

v_call: TRBV19
cdr3_aa: CATSPAAMDEQYF

v_call: TRBV3-1/TRBV3-2
cdr3_aa: CASSRGGLAGSYEQFF

v_call: TRBV19
cdr3_aa: CASSSLGGTFSYEQYF

v_call: TRBV7-2
cdr3_aa: CASSVARDGDTEAFF

v_call: TRBV6-4
cdr3_aa: CASSTGGSTEAFF

v_call: TRBV15
cdr3_aa: CATSTPRGLRQGRYQPQHF

v_call: TRBV9
cdr3_aa: CASNEAGGSTDTQYF

v_call: TRBV12-2
cdr3_aa: CASRFNWPFLDKLEDRSVPGELFF

v_call: TRBV6-5
cdr3_aa: CASRSYRDRVNIQYF

v_call: TRBV28
cdr3_aa: CASSRTGQAGNTIYF

v_call: TRBV9
cdr3_aa: CASRKWTSALLYEQYF

v_call: TRBV5-1
cdr3_aa: CASSLGPGEGSEQYF

v_call: TRBV2
cdr3_aa: CASSKGGEAFF

v_call: TRBV19
cdr3_aa: CASSALGQSQETQYF

v_call: TRBV5-4
cdr3_aa: CAFLGGFQETQYF

v_call: TRBV28
cdr3_aa: CASSYQGGAYNEQFF

v_call: TRBV5-1
cdr3_aa: CASSRDREETQYF

v_call: TRBV11-2
cdr3_aa: CASSLGSGETQYF

v_call: TRBV27
cdr3_aa: CASSERQGVNTGELFF

v_call: TRBV11-1
cdr3_aa: CASSLSSGKMNTEAFF

v_call: TRBV5-1
cdr3_aa: CASSVQVGGNEQFF

v_call: TRBV10-1
cdr3_aa: CASPRGFGNQPQHF

v_call: TRBV9
cdr3_aa: CASSVTASGMGDEQFF

v_call: TRBV25-1
cdr3_aa: CASSDPGLGAFF

v_call: TRBV10-3
cdr3_aa: CAISRGGGGFQETQYF

v_call: TRBV5-8
cdr3_aa: CASSLGTGGAGELFF

v_call: TRBV29-1
cdr3_aa: CSVVGVAGGTNIQYF

v_call: TRBV6-4
cdr3_aa: CASSGTDTLYEQYF

v_call: TRBV7-3
cdr3_aa: CASSPQQGDTEAFF

v_call: TRBV11-2
cdr3_aa: CASRLGLRGDEQFF

v_call: TRBV6-2/TRBV6-3
cdr3_aa: CASSYSITGGTYNEQFF

v_call: TRBV7-2
cdr3_aa: CASSFISTDTQYF

v_call: TRBV9
cdr3_aa: CASSPSLAGQGAGTDTQYF

v_call: TRBV15
cdr3_aa: CATSRDSGRRTYEQYF

v_call: TRBV6-5
cdr3_aa: CASSYTDRGLNTEAFF

v_call: TRBV6-1
cdr3_aa: CASSEIEQGAVSF

v_call: TRBV6-2/TRBV6-3
cdr3_aa: CASSYGGGHQPQHF

v_call: TRBV11-2
cdr3_aa: CASKAGFEQYF

v_call: TRBV3-1/TRBV3-2
cdr3_aa: CASSTDRQSYEQYF

v_call: TRBV7-3
cdr3_aa: CASSPSGTGANVLTF

v_call: TRBV3-1/TRBV3-2
cdr3_aa: CASSLSGPRTGELFF

v_call: TRBV19
cdr3_aa: CASRGPGLFYGYTF

v_call: TRBV18
cdr3_aa: CASSYKQGAAYEQYF

v_call: TRBV6-5
cdr3_aa: CASSNLAGYRETQYF

v_call: TRBV5-1
cdr3_aa: CASSLARGSDEQYF

v_call: TRBV7-3
cdr3_aa: CASSLFSASVRTGELFF

v_call: TRBV7-2
cdr3_aa: CASSLASTSVGELFF